One sample yielded the 17 T cell receptor beta chains listed below, sequenced in a study of T cells in Graves' hyperthyroidism and ophthalmopathy. Amplification targeted TCR beta CDR3 regions from RNA transcripts. The HTBI primer set was used in a first-round RT-PCR of the TCR CDR3. TCRdb ran MiXCR on the multiplex PCR reads and lists one entry per CDR3 protein. This sample has 600,000 to 700,000 distinct CDR3 sequences, with about 45% found just once. Source material: peripheral blood or thyroid tissue (not recorded which). These receptors were taken from an adult man with Graves' disease, either hyperthyroidism or ophthalmopathy (not recorded which).

This clonotype was recorded a few times. V is TRBV7-9 and J is TRBJ1-1; TRBD1 might be the D (5 bases). The CDR3 covers 14 residues. In germline, CDR1 is SEHNR, CDR2 FQNEAQ (reference sequence). Trimming removed 3 bases at V and 5 bases at J, with 13 bases between. The CDR3 DNA reads TGTGCCAGCAGCTTGACCGGGACGGAGACTGAAGCTTTCTTT. This gives the protein CASSLTGTETEAFF.

This clonotype was seen repeatedly, ten times or more. V and J are TRBV10-3 and TRBJ2-7; TRBD1 aligns across 7 bases. This CDR3 region has 15 residues. Germline CDR1 is ENHRY and CDR2 is SYGVKD. V gave up 3 bases and J gave up 0 bases; unmatched junction bases: 5. CDR3 sequence (DNA): TGTGCCATCAGTGATGGGACAGAAAGCTCCTACGAGCAGTACTTC. It translates to CAISDGTESSYEQYF.

Only a few counts were recorded for this clonotype. V usage is TRBV6-5 and J usage is TRBJ2-6; D is possibly TRBD2 (6 bases). CDR1 is MNHEY, CDR2 SVGAGI, per germline. This CDR3 contains 16 residues. V was pared by 6 bases and J by 0 bases, with 12 bases between. The CDR3, as DNA: TGTGCCAGCAGGGGGGGACGGCCCTCTGGGGCCAACGTCCTGACTTTC. It specifies CASRGGRPSGANVLTF.

The table lists this clonotype with many counts. This chain uses TRBV14 with TRBJ1-6, with a weak D call TRBD1 (5 bases). This CDR3 is 13 amino acids long. With 1 base removed from V and 13 bases from J, the gap between germline ends came to 11 bases. Germline loops: CDR1 SGHDN, CDR2 FVKESK. CDR3 nucleotides: TGTGCCAGCAGCCAAGTGACAGCTACTCCCCTCCACTTT. As protein: CASSQVTATPLHF.

Worth noting for this clonotype: A read error may produce the germline difference seen at one junction end. The chain joins TRBV10-3 to TRBJ1-5; perhaps TRBD1 as D (6 bases). Looked up from germline, CDR1 is ENHRY and CDR2 is SYGVKD. There are 14 residues in the CDR3. In DNA, the CDR3 is TGTGCCAGCAGTTTAAGGGCAGGGGATCAGCCCCAGCATTTT. Its protein product is CASSLRAGDQPQHF.

This clonotype has just a few counts. V usage is TRBV12-3 or TRBV12-4 and J usage is TRBJ1-2, with D possibly being TRBD1 (6 bases). This CDR3 region has 14 residues. The V gene lost 6 bases and the J gene lost 3 bases, with 14 bases spanning the gap. For the CDR3, the DNA is TGTGCCAGCAGACTGGAACAGGGATACTATGGCTACACCTTC. Encoded protein: CASRLEQGYYGYTF.

The chain couples TRBV12-3 or TRBV12-4 to TRBJ2-5; 8 nucleotides line up with TRBD2. CDR3 length: 16 residues. V trimming: 5 bases; J trimming: 4 bases; junction bases outside the gene matches: 12. This CDR3 reads CASSPTLGRATETQYF. DNA of the CDR3: TGTGCCAGCAGTCCGACCCTCGGGAGGGCCACAGAGACCCAGTACTTC.

The table lists this clonotype with a few counts. J is TRBJ2-5 and V is TRBV5-1; 11 positions agree with TRBD2. V trimming: 3 bases; J trimming: 3 bases; junction bases outside the gene matches: 1. The CDR3 is 14 residues long. Germline V lookup: CDR1 SGHRS, CDR2 YFSETQ. CDR3 loop: CASSSGLAEETQYF. The CDR3 DNA reads as TGCGCCAGCAGCTCGGGACTAGCGGAAGAGACCCAGTACTTC.

This rearrangement joins TRBV20-1 to TRBJ2-7, with D possibly being TRBD2 (6 bases). The CDR3 length is 15 residues. V shed 6 bases and J shed 1 base, with 19 bases lying between them. Germline V gene lookup returns CDR1 DFQATT and CDR2 SNEGSKA (reference sequence). The DNA of the CDR3 is TGCAGTGCACCGACGGTTCCCGGGAGATCCTACGAGCAGTACTTC. Translating it yields CSAPTVPGRSYEQYF.

The chain uses TRBV9 and TRBJ1-4; 10 bases line up with TRBD1. Germline trimming cut 4 bases from V and 8 bases from J; bases unmatched to any gene: 5. CDR1 SGDLS and CDR2 YYNGEE come from the germline V gene. The CDR3 has 14 residues. This chain's CDR3 is CASSLATGGEKLFF. The DNA for the CDR3 is TGTGCCAGCAGCTTGGCGACAGGGGGCGAAAAACTGTTTTTT.

This clonotype was counted a few times. The rearrangement joins TRBV5-1 to TRBJ1-2, with D possibly being TRBD1 (5 bases). CDR3 size: 14 residues. The germline V and J ends were trimmed by 4 bases and 4 bases, with 14 bases remaining between them. Germline CDR1 is SGHRS and CDR2 is YFSETQ. The CDR3 bases are TGCGCCAGCAGCAAAGCTGACAGTCCCTATGGCTACACCTTC. It encodes CASSKADSPYGYTF.

The chain recombines TRBV9 with TRBJ1-1; 7 positions match TRBD1. Germline lookup yields CDR1 SGDLS and CDR2 YYNGEE. The CDR3 covers 18 residues. Trimming cost V 3 bases and J 0 bases; bases outside gene matches: 14. The CDR3 nucleotides are TGTGCCAGCAGCGCCGACCCGGGACAGTACCTCATGAACACTGAAGCTTTCTTT. Its translation is CASSADPGQYLMNTEAFF.

The rearrangement joins TRBV7-8 to TRBJ1-1; TRBD1 matches at 8 bases. V trimming: 3 bases; J trimming: 1 base; junction bases outside the gene matches: 7. This CDR3 is 16 amino acids long. CDR1 and CDR2 from the germline V gene are SGHVS and FQNEAQ. CDR3 residues: CASSFGQGWANTEAFF. The CDR3 nucleotides are TGTGCCAGCAGCTTCGGACAGGGATGGGCGAACACTGAAGCTTTCTTT.

This clonotype was picked up a small number of times. J is TRBJ1-2 and V is TRBV25-1; possible D gene TRBD1, 6 bases. Deletions cut 5 bases from V and 8 bases from J, with 24 bases between. The germline CDR1 and CDR2 sequences are MGHDK and SYGVNS. This CDR3 comprises 16 residues. The CDR3 sequence: CASSKETGASLGGYTF. The CDR3 DNA follows: TGTGCCAGCAGTAAAGAGACAGGAGCAAGCTTGGGGGGCTACACCTTC.

With respect to this clonotype: Possible read error: a much larger clone is one base away. This sequence joins TRBV9 and TRBJ2-2; D perhaps matches TRBD2 (5 bases). Germline V gives CDR1 SGDLS, CDR2 YYNGEE. The CDR3 has 13 amino acids. The CDR3 loop is CASSVAVTGELSF. Here the CDR3 DNA reads TGTGCCAGCAGCGTAGCTGTTACCGGGGAGCTGTCTTTT. Filled out from reference TRBV9 and TRBJ2-2, the complete variable domain reads DSGVTQTPKHLITATGQRVTLRCSPRSGDLSVYWYQQSLDQGLQFLIQYYNGEERAKGNILERFSAQQFPDLHSELNLSSLELGDSALYFCASSVAVTGELSFGEGSRLTVL.

The rearrangement uses TRBV10-2 and TRBJ1-2; 8 bases match TRBD1. Germline CDR1 WSHSY, CDR2 SAAADI. The CDR3 is 15 residues long. With 0 bases clipped from V and 5 bases from J, the junction kept 5 bases outside the gene matches. The CDR3 bases are TGCGCCAGCAGTGAGTCTGGAAGGACAGGGTATGGCTACACCTTC. Amino acids: CASSESGRTGYGYTF.

This clonotype has ten or more counts. The rearrangement joins TRBV7-2 to TRBJ1-2; the D gene is possibly TRBD1 (6 bases). Trimming left V 4 bases short and J 5 bases short, with 14 bases between. The germline gives CDR1 SGHTA, CDR2 FQGNSA. CDR3 size: 14 residues. The CDR3: CASSSTGSLYGYTF. The CDR3 DNA reads TGTGCCAGCAGCTCGACAGGCTCTTTGTATGGCTACACCTTC.